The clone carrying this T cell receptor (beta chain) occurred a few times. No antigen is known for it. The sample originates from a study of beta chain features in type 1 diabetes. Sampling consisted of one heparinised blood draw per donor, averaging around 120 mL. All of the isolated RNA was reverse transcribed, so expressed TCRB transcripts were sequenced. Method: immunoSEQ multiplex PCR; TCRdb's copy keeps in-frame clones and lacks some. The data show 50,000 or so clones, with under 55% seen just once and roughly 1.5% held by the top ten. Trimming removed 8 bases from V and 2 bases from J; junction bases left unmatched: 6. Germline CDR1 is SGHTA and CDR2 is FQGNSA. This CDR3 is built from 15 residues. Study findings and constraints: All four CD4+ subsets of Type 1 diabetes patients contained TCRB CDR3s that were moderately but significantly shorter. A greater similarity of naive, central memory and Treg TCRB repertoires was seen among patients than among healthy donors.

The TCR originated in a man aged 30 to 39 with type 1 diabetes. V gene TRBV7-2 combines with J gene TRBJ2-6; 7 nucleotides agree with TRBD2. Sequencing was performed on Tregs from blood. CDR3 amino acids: CASPTGGTGANVLTF. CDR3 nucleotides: TGTGCCAGCCCCACCGGGGGGACTGGGGCCAACGTCCTGACTTTC.